This T cell receptor (beta chain) derives from a study of blood T cells in healthy people across ages. CDR1 is SGHDN, CDR2 FVKESK, per germline. V was pared by 2 bases and J by 11 bases, with 14 bases of the junction left unmatched. The CDR3 contains 15 residues. Primed by a sample-barcoded 5' primer and a J-beta primer mix, a second PCR proceeded for roughly 6 to 12 cycles. Researchers report that a template-switch adaptor with 12 random nucleotides tagged each cDNA molecule. TCRdb called the 5' RACE reads again in MiXCR, with one record for every CDR3 protein. The table lists about 1.6 million distinct CDR3 sequences, about 35% of them singletons.

V usage is TRBV14 and J usage is TRBJ2-5, with 7 bases lining up with TRBD2. The sequence came from a woman in her 30s in good health. Sequenced input: blood. CDR3: CASSQRLAGVDEQYF. CDR3 DNA sequence: TGTGCCAGCAGCCAAAGACTAGCAGGAGTGGATGAGCAGTACTTC.